Following are 29 T cell receptor beta chains from one sample sequenced in a study of shared clonotypes between healthy human individuals. Repertoires were generated with immunoSEQ multiplex PCR, while TCRdb's copy carries only in-frame clones and drops some. This sample yields hundreds of thousands of clones, of which 72% are seen a single time; roughly 1.8% belongs to the top ten. The sample taken for sequencing was memory CD4+ T cells sorted from blood. Subset defined: CD45RA-negative fraction. The receptors were sampled from a woman aged 25 to 39 in good health.

This sequence joins TRBV20-1 and TRBJ2-1, with D uncertain. CDR1 is DFQATT, CDR2 SNEGSKA, per germline (reference sequence). The ends were cut back, 3 bases at V and 14 bases at J, with 14 bases in the middle. This CDR3 has 11 residues. CDR3 in DNA: TGCAGTGCTAGTAATAACCAGGATGAGTTCTTC. It is translated as CSASNNQDEFF.

J is TRBJ2-7 and V is TRBV6-5, with 10 nucleotides matching TRBD1. Looked up from germline, CDR1 is MNHEY and CDR2 is SVGAGI. J was trimmed by 3 bases and V by 0 bases; bases with no gene match: 2. This CDR3 has 15 amino acids. Here the CDR3 reads CASSYSRTGGYEQYF. CDR3 bases: TGTGCCAGCAGTTACTCGAGGACAGGGGGCTACGAGCAGTACTTC.

This clone was seen more than once but under ten times. The V gene is TRBV5-6, the J gene TRBJ1-4; D is ambiguous. Germline CDR1 SGHDT, CDR2 YYEEEE. The CDR3 totals 16 residues. V was shortened by 3 bases and J by 4 bases, with 16 bases between the two germline ends. DNA for the CDR3: TGTGCCAGCAGCTCATGGGTAGGGAACTATAATGAAAAACTGTTTTTT. Translating gives CASSSWVGNYNEKLFF. Based on the CDR3 plus reference TRBV5-6 and TRBJ1-4, the full variable domain is DAGVTQSPTHLIKTRGQQVTLRCSPKSGHDTVSWYQQALGQGPQFIFQYYEEEERQRGNFPDRFSGHQFPNYSSELNVNALLLGDSALYLCASSSWVGNYNEKLFFGSGTQLSVL.

The V call is TRBV4-1, the J call TRBJ2-3; TRBD1 matches at 7 bases. Germline lookup yields CDR1 MGHRA and CDR2 YSYEKL. The V gene end was trimmed by 0 bases and the J gene end by 0 bases; junction bases not matched to a gene: 3. The length of the CDR3 is 16 residues. The CDR3 sequence: CASSQDPRGSTDTQYF. Written as DNA, the CDR3 is TGCGCCAGCAGCCAAGATCCCAGGGGGAGCACAGATACGCAGTATTTT.

This chain joins TRBV18 and TRBJ1-1; tentatively, D is TRBD1 (6 bases). V gave up 5 bases and J gave up 6 bases, with 16 bases separating them. Germline CDR1 KGHSH, CDR2 LQKENI. This CDR3 has 14 amino acids. CDR3 residues: CASSLGGQLAEAFF. The CDR3 DNA sequence: TGTGCCAGCTCATTAGGCGGACAGCTTGCTGAAGCTTTCTTT.

The gene calls are TRBV6-1 and TRBJ2-5, with unresolved D. Germline V gene lookup returns CDR1 MNHNS and CDR2 SASEGT. V dropped 1 base and J dropped 1 base, with 7 bases sitting between them. This CDR3 contains 14 residues. The CDR3, as DNA: TGTGCCAGCAGTGAAGGAAACGCCCAAGAGACCCAGTACTTC. It is translated as CASSEGNAQETQYF.

In this sample, this clone turned up once. Written as DNA, the CDR3 is TGTGCCTGGAGTGTACAGGCTCCAATGAACACTGAAGCTTTCTTT. This codes for CAWSVQAPMNTEAFF. V usage is TRBV30 and J usage is TRBJ1-1; a possible D gene is TRBD1 (5 bases). Trimming took off 0 bases at V and 0 bases at J, with 11 bases between the two ends. Germline values: CDR1 GTSNPN, CDR2 SVGIG (reference sequence). This CDR3 has 15 residues. The whole variable domain, filled in from reference TRBV30 and TRBJ1-1, reads SQTIHQWPATLVQPVGSPLSLECTVEGTSNPNLYWYRQAAGRGLQLLFYSVGIGQISSEVPQNLSASRPQDRQFILSSKKLLLSDSGFYLCAWSVQAPMNTEAFFGQGTRLTVV.

This clone was picked up many times. The V call is TRBV25-1, the J call TRBJ2-5; 8 bases are shared with TRBD1. The J segment lost 2 bases and the V segment lost 3 bases, leaving 11 bases of the junction unmatched. Germline CDR1 is MGHDK and CDR2 is SYGVNS. This CDR3 contains 17 residues. CDR3 amino acids: CASSEQTGQEKQETQYF. CDR3 in DNA: TGTGCCAGCAGTGAGCAAACGGGACAGGAGAAACAAGAGACCCAGTACTTC.

This chain links TRBV2 with TRBJ2-5; no clear D. Deletions cut 2 bases from V and 2 bases from J, with 6 bases between. This CDR3 spans 13 amino acids. Germline CDR1 and CDR2: SNHLY and FYNNEI. CDR3 bases: TGTGCCAGCAGTGAAAACAGTCAAGAGACCCAGTACTTC. Its translation is CASSENSQETQYF.

This chain connects TRBV30 to TRBJ1-1; TRBD1 matches 8 bases. The CDR3 totals 14 residues. CDR1 GTSNPN and CDR2 SVGIG come from the germline V gene (reference sequence). V lost 3 bases and J lost 6; bases outside the gene matches: 9. The CDR3 region has the DNA TGTGCCTGGAGACCGACAGGGGCGCTGGCTGAAGCTTTCTTT. Translated, it gives CAWRPTGALAEAFF.

Only a few counts were recorded for this clone. J is TRBJ2-7 and V is TRBV10-3; 8 bases line up with TRBD1. This CDR3 has 14 amino acids. Germline loops: CDR1 ENHRY, CDR2 SYGVKD. The trim removed 6 bases at V and 5 bases at J, leaving 9 bases unmatched. In DNA, the CDR3 is TGTGCCATCAGCCTAGGACAGGGTAGCGACGAGCAGTACTTC. Protein product: CAISLGQGSDEQYF.

The chain links TRBV30 to TRBJ2-1; perhaps TRBD1 as D (5 bases). The CDR3 has 14 residues. The V and J ends lost 3 bases and 4 bases respectively, with 13 bases between them. Germline CDR1 reads GTSNPN; CDR2 reads SVGIG (reference sequence). In nucleotides, the CDR3 is TGTGCCTGGAGGGACACTACGACTTACAATGAGCAGTTCTTC. It translates to CAWRDTTTYNEQFF.

The rearrangement links TRBV18 to TRBJ2-3, with D unresolved. Trimming took 0 bases from V and 4 from J, leaving 2 bases between them. This CDR3 is built from 12 residues. The germline V gene encodes CDR1 KGHSH and CDR2 LQKENI. CDR3 amino acids: CASSPPPDTQYF. In DNA, the CDR3 is TGTGCCAGCTCACCACCTCCAGATACGCAGTATTTT. Together with reference TRBV18 and TRBJ2-3, the CDR3 gives the full variable domain: NAGVMQNPRHLVRRRGQEARLRCSPMKGHSHVYWYRQLPEEGLKFMVYLQKENIIDESGMPKERFSAEFPKEGPSILRIQQVVRGDSAAYFCASSPPPDTQYFGPGTRLTVL.

The chain recombines TRBV11-2 with TRBJ1-1; the D gene is possibly TRBD1 (5 bases). Germline assignment: CDR1 SGHAT and CDR2 FQNNGV. The V end was cut by 1 base, the J end by 3 bases, with 9 bases between. CDR3 length: 14 amino acids. The CDR3 here is CASSLAGIDTEAFF. For the CDR3, the DNA is TGTGCCAGCAGCTTAGCAGGGATCGACACTGAAGCTTTCTTT.

The V and J genes are TRBV5-1 and TRBJ2-7; D uncertain. V was shortened by 5 bases and J by 4 bases, with 16 bases between the two germline ends. The germline V gene encodes CDR1 SGHRS and CDR2 YFSETQ. This CDR3 spans 14 amino acids. The CDR3 is CASRLMPSGYEQYF. The DNA for the CDR3 is TGCGCCAGCAGACTAATGCCATCTGGGTACGAGCAGTACTTC.

This sequence joins TRBV29-1 and TRBJ2-7, with D perhaps matching TRBD1 or TRBD2 (5 bases each). From germline, CDR1 is SQVTM and CDR2 ANQGSEA. V lost 7 bases, J lost 3 bases, and 10 bases lay in between. The CDR3 contains 11 residues. CDR3 region: CSARDHYEQYF. CDR3 sequence (DNA): TGCAGCGCCCGGGACCACTACGAGCAGTACTTC.

For the CDR3, the DNA is TGTGCCACCAGCAGAGAGTGGGGTGGGACTGAAGCTTTCTTT. Protein: CATSREWGGTEAFF. V is TRBV15 and J is TRBJ1-1; D gene uncertain. V was cut by 0 bases and J by 5 bases, with 10 bases left in between. This CDR3 spans 14 amino acids. Germline loops: CDR1 LNHNV, CDR2 YYDKDF (reference sequence).

This chain uses TRBV7-2 with TRBJ1-2; possibly TRBD1 for D (5 bases). V lost 1 base and J 8 bases, leaving 14 bases between the germline ends. In germline, CDR1 is SGHTA, CDR2 FQGNSA. The CDR3 runs 14 residues. The CDR3 loop reads CASSLVGGIEGYTF. CDR3 nucleotides: TGTGCCAGCAGCTTAGTTGGGGGGATTGAGGGCTACACCTTC.

This clone was found once. The V call is TRBV9, the J call TRBJ2-1, with 8 bases matching TRBD2. Germline V CDR1 and CDR2: SGDLS, YYNGEE. The CDR3 covers 16 residues. Trimming removed 0 bases from V and 6 bases from J; junction bases left unmatched: 8. The CDR3: CASSVAGLANTNEQFF. The CDR3 nucleotides read TGTGCCAGCAGCGTAGCCGGACTAGCCAATACCAATGAGCAGTTCTTC.

The chain couples TRBV19 to TRBJ2-3; D not certain. Trimming left V 8 bases short and J 3 bases short, with 15 bases between. The CDR3 is made up of 14 amino acids. CDR1 and CDR2 from the germline V gene are LNHDA and SQIVND (reference sequence). DNA of the CDR3: TGTGCCAGTTCCCCCAACCTCGCGACAGATACGCAGTATTTT. Translating it yields CASSPNLATDTQYF.

The rearrangement uses TRBV27 and TRBJ2-7, with no clear D. V gave up 0 bases and J gave up 0 bases, with 15 bases separating them. CDR1 and CDR2 (germline): MNHEY, SMNVEV (reference sequence). The CDR3 loop spans 17 amino acids. The CDR3 reads CASSLSQGQPSSYEQYF. In DNA form, the CDR3 reads TGTGCCAGCAGTTTATCTCAAGGGCAGCCTAGCTCCTACGAGCAGTACTTC.

Notes on this clone: The sample carries other DNA sequences with the same CDR3. The chain uses TRBV30 and TRBJ1-5; D is perhaps TRBD1 (6 bases). The CDR3 runs 14 residues. Per the germline V gene, CDR1 is GTSNPN and CDR2 is SVGIG (reference sequence). V lost 0 bases and J lost 7, with 13 bases in between. CDR3 loop: CAWSVPGAGQPQHF. The CDR3 DNA follows: TGTGCCTGGAGTGTACCGGGGGCCGGGCAGCCCCAGCATTTT.

The chain uses TRBV10-3 and TRBJ2-4, with D perhaps matching TRBD1 or TRBD2 (5 bases each). Germline V gene sequence: CDR1 ENHRY, CDR2 SYGVKD. V dropped 3 bases and J dropped 9 bases, with 12 bases sitting between them. This CDR3 spans 13 amino acids. CDR3 region: CAISDKGGGIQYF. CDR3 nucleotide sequence: TGTGCCATCAGTGATAAGGGTGGGGGCATTCAGTACTTC.

This clone occurred once. The rearrangement links TRBV29-1 to TRBJ1-1; TRBD1 is a possible D gene (5 bases). V was trimmed by 7 bases and J by 1 base, leaving 13 bases between them. CDR1 is SQVTM and CDR2 is ANQGSEA in the germline V gene. CDR3 length: 13 amino acids. CDR3 residues: CSAPGPSNTEAFF. CDR3 bases: TGCAGCGCCCCGGGACCGTCGAACACTGAAGCTTTCTTT.

This chain connects TRBV9 to TRBJ1-3, with D possibly matching TRBD1 (5 bases). The CDR3 has 16 amino acids. In germline, CDR1 is SGDLS, CDR2 YYNGEE. V gave up 2 bases and J gave up 3 bases, with 15 bases separating them. Here the CDR3 reads CASSVMGEGGGNTIYF. The CDR3 DNA reads TGTGCCAGCAGCGTCATGGGGGAAGGAGGTGGAAACACCATATATTTT.

This clone occurred many times. The CDR3 coding sequence is TGTGCCAGCAGCTTACGGGCGGAGCCCTACGAGCAGTACTTC. Protein: CASSLRAEPYEQYF. The genes are TRBV11-2 and TRBJ2-7; D remains ambiguous. Trimming took off 2 bases at V and 2 bases at J, with 10 bases between the two ends. CDR3 length: 14 residues. Germline loops: CDR1 SGHAT, CDR2 FQNNGV.

The rearrangement uses TRBV6-1 and TRBJ2-2; D gene ambiguous. The V end was cut by 5 bases, the J end by 0 bases, with 7 bases between. The germline V gene has CDR1 MNHNS and CDR2 SASEGT. CDR3 length equals 14 residues. CDR3 DNA sequence: TGTGCCAGCAGTCTGACTGCGAACACCGGGGAGCTGTTTTTT. As protein: CASSLTANTGELFF.

The gene calls are TRBV7-3 and TRBJ2-7; TRBD2 might be the D (6 bases). Germline V lookup: CDR1 SGHTA, CDR2 FQGTGA. This CDR3 region has 13 residues. V lost 4 bases to trimming and J lost 7 bases, with 14 bases between them. CDR3 amino acids: CASSSDPAGEQYF. The CDR3 region has the DNA TGTGCCAGCAGCTCAGACCCCGCGGGGGAGCAGTACTTC. The full variable domain, rest sourced from reference TRBV7-3 and TRBJ2-7, is GAGVSQTPSNKVTEKGKYVELRCDPISGHTALYWYRQSLGQGPEFLIYFQGTGAADDSGLPNDRFFAVRPEGSVSTLKIQRTERGDSAVYLCASSSDPAGEQYFGPGTRLTVT.

This rearrangement joins TRBV27 to TRBJ2-5; the D is unclear. The CDR3 is 16 residues long. V lost 0 bases and J 4 bases, leaving 15 bases between the germline ends. CDR1 and CDR2 (germline): MNHEY, SMNVEV (reference sequence). In DNA, the CDR3 is TGTGCCAGCAGTTTATCAGGCAGGCCGGCCGGAGAGACCCAGTACTTC. Amino acids: CASSLSGRPAGETQYF.